These 29 T cell receptor beta chains originate from one sample sequenced in a study of cytomegalovirus exposure and HLA in healthy donors (TCRdb year 2017). Receptor libraries were prepared by the immunoSEQ multiplex PCR assay. TCRdb holds this immuneACCESS table with in-frame rearrangements only. Some clones are missing; in checked studies, unresolved V genes explain under half, and the rest has no known cause. In all, the sample holds 120,000 or so clones, and about 87% of those were seen once. The ten largest make up about 1.9% of the sample. Sequencing was performed on PBMCs. These receptors were taken from a woman younger than 35 in good health and CMV-seronegative.

The V call is TRBV2, the J call TRBJ2-5; 9 bases map to TRBD2. The tail of the sequence fits TRBJ2-7 better, so the J call may be wrong. The CDR3 sequence is 15 residues long. The V gene's germline CDR1 is SNHLY and CDR2 FYNNEI. The CDR3, as DNA: TGTGCCAGCACCGCGGGGGGGCGGATCAACTACGAGCAGTACTTC. It translates to CASTAGGRINYEQYF.

J is TRBJ1-3 and V is TRBV28; D possibly corresponds to TRBD1 (6 bases). Trimming removed 7 bases at V and 0 bases at J, with 13 bases between. Germline CDR1 and CDR2: MDHEN and SYDVKM. The CDR3 totals 15 residues. The CDR3 loop reads CASKQDSYSGNTIYF. The CDR3 DNA is TGTGCCAGCAAGCAGGACAGCTACTCTGGAAACACCATATATTTT.

V and J are TRBV28 and TRBJ2-1; possible D gene TRBD1, 5 bases. From germline, CDR1 is MDHEN and CDR2 SYDVKM. This CDR3 has 14 amino acids. V dropped 1 base and J dropped 4 bases, with 8 bases sitting between them. Here the CDR3 reads CASSLLTVYNEQFF. DNA of the CDR3: TGTGCCAGCAGTTTATTGACAGTTTACAATGAGCAGTTCTTC.

J is TRBJ2-1 and V is TRBV4-2; 7 bases agree with TRBD2. Unmatched junction bases numbered 8, after V lost 0 bases and J lost 0 bases. Germline V CDR1 and CDR2: LGHNA, YNFKEQ. This CDR3 has 18 amino acids. CDR3 sequence (DNA): TGTGCCAGCAGCCAAGATTACCCTCTAGCGGTCTCCTACAATGAGCAGTTCTTC. This translates into CASSQDYPLAVSYNEQFF.

V gene TRBV5-4 combines with J gene TRBJ1-1; 9 nucleotides agree with TRBD1. The CDR3 length is 15 residues. Germline CDR1 is SGHNT and CDR2 is YYREEE (reference sequence). Trimming removed 3 bases from V and 4 bases from J; junction bases left unmatched: 7. The CDR3 DNA follows: TGTGCCAGCAGCTCCTACAGGGGGCAGGGCACTGAAGCTTTCTTT. This encodes CASSSYRGQGTEAFF. Together with reference TRBV5-4 and TRBJ1-1, the CDR3 gives the full variable domain: ETGVTQSPTHLIKTRGQQVTLRCSSQSGHNTVSWYQQALGQGPQFIFQYYREEENGRGNFPPRFSGLQFPNYSSELNVNALELDDSALYLCASSSYRGQGTEAFFGQGTRLTVV.

This chain joins TRBV12-5 and TRBJ2-1; TRBD2 agrees at 11 bases. Looked up from germline, CDR1 is LGHNT and CDR2 is FRNRAP. V trimming: 6 bases; J trimming: 6 bases; junction bases outside the gene matches: 13. The CDR3 is 17 amino acids. In nucleotides, the CDR3 is TGTGCTAGTGGAGTTCCGGCACTAGCGGGAGTTTCCAATGAGCAGTTCTTC. Protein: CASGVPALAGVSNEQFF.

V usage is TRBV19 and J usage is TRBJ2-1; 9 bases agree with TRBD2. J gave up 10 bases and V 8 bases, and 6 bases lay outside the gene matches. The CDR3 runs 12 residues. CDR1 LNHDA and CDR2 SQIVND come from the germline V gene (reference sequence). Here the CDR3 DNA reads TGTGCCAGTCTTAGCGGGAGAGGGGAGCAGTTCTTC. Amino acid sequence: CASLSGRGEQFF.

This clone was counted many times. This chain connects TRBV11-2 to TRBJ2-3; TRBD1 matches 7 bases. The V segment lost 5 bases and the J segment 4 bases; nucleotides outside the gene matches: 9. Looked up from germline, CDR1 is SGHAT and CDR2 is FQNNGV. This CDR3 spans 15 amino acids. The CDR3 nucleotides are TGTGCCAGCAGCACCTACAGGGGAAGGGCAGATACGCAGTATTTT. This codes for CASSTYRGRADTQYF.

The J gene is TRBJ2-7, the V gene TRBV27; weak D call: TRBD2 (7 bases). V was shortened by 5 bases and J by 4 bases, with 18 bases between the two germline ends. Germline V lookup: CDR1 MNHEY, CDR2 SMNVEV (reference sequence). This CDR3 is built from 15 residues. CDR3 coding DNA: TGTGCCAGCAGTATCTGGAGAGGGGGGGAATACGAGCAGTACTTC. Translated, it gives CASSIWRGGEYEQYF.

V and J are TRBV28 and TRBJ1-2, with 10 nucleotides matching TRBD1. The CDR3 consists of 17 residues. CDR1 is MDHEN and CDR2 is SYDVKM in the germline V gene. V shed 4 bases and J 4 bases; nucleotides not matched to a gene: 12. CDR3: CASSSGTGVVTRYGYTF. CDR3 nucleotide sequence: TGTGCCAGCAGTTCTGGGACAGGGGTTGTAACTCGCTATGGCTACACCTTC.

V gene TRBV7-9 combines with J gene TRBJ2-2; D uncertain. V lost 1 base to trimming and J lost 6 bases, with 12 bases between them. The V gene's germline CDR1 is SEHNR and CDR2 FQNEAQ (reference sequence). The CDR3 extends over 15 amino acids. The CDR3 reads CASSLGQAIAGELFF. The CDR3, as DNA: TGTGCCAGCAGCTTAGGGCAGGCTATCGCCGGGGAGCTGTTTTTT.

The J gene is TRBJ2-7, the V gene TRBV5-6; 13 bases fit TRBD2. Germline CDR1 is SGHDT and CDR2 is YYEEEE. The CDR3 covers 16 residues. V was clipped by 5 bases and J by 7 bases; unmatched bases: 12. The CDR3 DNA is TGTGCCAGCAGGCCCGGACTAGCGGGAGCTCCACGGGAGCAGTACTTC. This gives the protein CASRPGLAGAPREQYF.

V gene TRBV19 combines with J gene TRBJ1-5; 7 bases are a match to TRBD1. This CDR3 has 15 amino acids. Germline assignment: CDR1 LNHDA and CDR2 SQIVND (reference sequence). With 1 base clipped from V and 7 bases from J, the junction kept 7 bases outside the gene matches. The CDR3 DNA reads TGTGCCAGTAGTATAGGGGGGACAGTATCCCAGCCCCAGCATTTT. Translated: CASSIGGTVSQPQHF.

The chain couples TRBV7-2 to TRBJ1-2; TRBD1 might be the D (6 bases). Germline CDR1 is SGHTA and CDR2 is FQGNSA. V was pared by 4 bases and J by 5 bases, with 17 bases between. The CDR3 contains 15 residues. CDR3 nucleotide sequence: TGTGCCAGCAGCTCGAGGGGGGAGGGAAAGTATGGCTACACCTTC. It encodes CASSSRGEGKYGYTF. The full variable domain, in which reference TRBV7-2 and TRBJ1-2 provide the parts outside the CDR3, is GAGVSQSPSNKVTEKGKDVELRCDPISGHTALYWYRQSLGQGLEFLIYFQGNSAPDKSGLPSDRFSAERTGGSVSTLTIQRTQQEDSAVYLCASSSRGEGKYGYTFGSGTRLTVV.

The rearrangement links TRBV6-1 to TRBJ2-3; D may be TRBD2 (7 bases). Germline CDR1 reads MNHNS; CDR2 reads SASEGT. With 1 base removed from V and 6 bases from J, the gap between germline ends came to 14 bases. The CDR3 has 15 residues. The CDR3 is CASSEEEGGRDTQYF. Written as DNA, the CDR3 is TGTGCCAGCAGTGAAGAGGAGGGGGGGCGGGATACGCAGTATTTT.

The chain employs TRBV7-2 and TRBJ2-5; D remains ambiguous. V was pared by 3 bases and J by 5 bases, with 13 bases between. CDR1 is SGHTA, CDR2 FQGNSA, per germline. The CDR3 is 14 residues long. For the CDR3, the DNA is TGTGCCAGCAGCTTCGGCCTAGTTATGGAGACCCAGTACTTC. Its protein product is CASSFGLVMETQYF.

The chain joins TRBV2 to TRBJ2-4, with a tentative D call TRBD2 (6 bases). Per the germline V gene, CDR1 is SNHLY and CDR2 is FYNNEI. Trimming took off 4 bases at V and 0 bases at J, with 10 bases between the two ends. The CDR3 contains 15 residues. The CDR3 region is CASSAAAGAKNIQYF. The CDR3 DNA is TGTGCCAGCAGTGCGGCAGCGGGAGCCAAAAACATTCAGTACTTC.

The V gene is TRBV28, the J gene TRBJ2-4, with 11 bases that match TRBD1. CDR1 and CDR2 (germline): MDHEN, SYDVKM. The CDR3 totals 17 residues. The junction had 11 bases not matched to a gene; V was cut back by 5 bases and J by 5 bases. DNA for the CDR3: TGTGCCAGCAGTGCGGGACAGGGGGATATTTTCGAAAACATTCAGTACTTC. Its protein product is CASSAGQGDIFENIQYF.

V is TRBV9 and J is TRBJ1-5; TRBD1 aligns across 10 bases. J gave up 8 bases and V 4 bases, and 9 bases lay outside the gene matches. CDR3 length: 15 residues. In germline, CDR1 is SGDLS, CDR2 YYNGEE. The CDR3 bases are TGTGCCAGCAGCCCAGGGACAGGGGATTCCAAGCCCCAGCATTTT. Translation: CASSPGTGDSKPQHF.

This sequence joins TRBV6-1 and TRBJ1-2; 9 bases match TRBD1. The CDR3 extends over 17 amino acids. Germline V gene sequence: CDR1 MNHNS, CDR2 SASEGT. Losses at the gene ends were 6 bases for V and 1 base for J; bases not matched to a gene: 12. For the CDR3, the DNA is TGTGCCAGCAGAGAACAGGACAGGGGAGGCGTTAACTATGGCTACACCTTC. The encoded protein is CASREQDRGGVNYGYTF.

V gene TRBV6-1 combines with J gene TRBJ2-7, with D perhaps matching TRBD1 (6 bases). Germline loops: CDR1 MNHNS, CDR2 SASEGT. The length of the CDR3 is 15 residues. V dropped 3 bases and J dropped 1 base, with 13 bases sitting between them. This chain's CDR3 is CASSEEPTGSYEQYF. In DNA form, the CDR3 reads TGTGCCAGCAGTGAGGAGCCTACAGGGTCCTACGAGCAGTACTTC.

A single count supports this clone. This chain connects TRBV12-5 to TRBJ2-3; a possible D gene is TRBD2 (7 bases). Germline lookup yields CDR1 LGHNT and CDR2 FRNRAP. V was cut by 6 bases and J by 5 bases, with 18 bases left in between. The CDR3 runs 15 residues. DNA for the CDR3: TGTGCTAGTGGCCTGGGGGGGGCCGGAGGAGATACGCAGTATTTT. It translates to CASGLGGAGGDTQYF.

This chain joins TRBV19 and TRBJ2-5, with 7 bases matching TRBD1. This CDR3 has 13 amino acids. The V gene's germline CDR1 is LNHDA and CDR2 SQIVND (reference sequence). The J segment lost 4 bases and the V segment lost 6 bases, leaving 5 bases of the junction unmatched. Here the CDR3 reads CASSHRGPETQYF. The CDR3 DNA reads TGTGCCAGTAGCCACAGGGGTCCAGAGACCCAGTACTTC.

This clone was seen a single time. The CDR3 protein is CASSLDLAGGFMDEQFF. The CDR3 coding sequence is TGTGCCAGCAGCTTAGATCTAGCGGGAGGTTTTATGGATGAGCAGTTCTTC. This chain uses TRBV11-3 with TRBJ2-1; TRBD2 aligns across 11 bases. The CDR3 sequence is 17 residues long. Trimming at V came to 0 bases and at J to 8 bases, leaving 9 bases not matched to a gene. Germline CDR1 reads SGHNT; CDR2 reads YENEEA.

The chain links TRBV6-1 to TRBJ1-2, with no clear D. The CDR3 spans 13 residues. Germline CDR1 reads MNHNS; CDR2 reads SASEGT. V gave up 2 bases and J gave up 6 bases, with 10 bases separating them. In nucleotides, the CDR3 is TGTGCCAGCAGTGAATGGCCTTCCGATGGCTACACCTTC. Protein product: CASSEWPSDGYTF.

The gene calls are TRBV11-2 and TRBJ1-2, with 7 bases matching TRBD1. In germline, CDR1 is SGHAT, CDR2 FQNNGV. CDR3 length equals 13 residues. J gave up 6 bases and V 1 base, and 2 bases lay outside the gene matches. The CDR3 region has the DNA TGTGCCAGCAGCTTAGGGGACAGACATGGCTACACCTTC. Its translation: CASSLGDRHGYTF.

This chain links TRBV28 with TRBJ2-3, with 9 positions matching TRBD2. This CDR3 contains 14 residues. Germline V lookup: CDR1 MDHEN, CDR2 SYDVKM. Trimming at V came to 5 bases and at J to 8 bases, leaving 8 bases not matched to a gene. Here the CDR3 reads CASSTGTSHGTQYF. CDR3 in DNA: TGTGCCAGCAGTACCGGGACTAGCCACGGTACGCAGTATTTT.

The rearrangement links TRBV28 to TRBJ1-2, with D possibly TRBD1 on 6 matching bases. V was pared by 6 bases and J by 2 bases, with 10 bases between. Germline V CDR1 and CDR2: MDHEN, SYDVKM. This CDR3 has 13 amino acids. This CDR3 reads CASRLTGNYGYTF. As DNA, the CDR3 is TGTGCCAGCAGATTAACAGGGAACTATGGCTACACCTTC.

The rearrangement uses TRBV7-2 and TRBJ2-5; TRBD2 matches at 9 bases. The CDR3 spans 16 residues. J gave up 1 base and V 0 bases, and 3 bases lay outside the gene matches. Germline V lookup: CDR1 SGHTA, CDR2 FQGNSA. The CDR3 protein is CASSLAGTSLQETQYF. The CDR3 bases are TGTGCCAGCAGCTTAGCGGGGACTAGCCTCCAAGAGACCCAGTACTTC.